This TCR beta chain is from a study of blood T cell repertoires in COVID-19. Authors' analysis steps: Amplification with reference gene primers provided the estimates of nucleated cell counts. Repertoires were generated with immunoSEQ multiplex PCR, while TCRdb's copy carries only in-frame clones and drops some. For V, J and clone size, that table is used; D and trimming come from the DNA. Here the sample spans over 200,000 clones, around nine tenths being singletons. The V gene's germline CDR1 is KGHDR and CDR2 SFDVKD. V was cut by 4 bases and J by 4 bases, with 4 bases left in between. The CDR3 covers 13 residues. The participants were between roughly 18 and 100 years old and came from under 25 US areas. Donors were grouped by their self-reported clinical history. The sample holds one count of this clone.

The sequencing sample was made of PBMCs or T cells enriched from blood (not recorded which). This receptor was identified in a young man who had recovered from COVID-19. V gene TRBV24-1 combines with J gene TRBJ1-6; D gene uncertain. For the CDR3, the DNA is TGTGCCACCAGTGACTCTTATAATTCACCCCTCCACTTT. Residues: CATSDSYNSPLHF.